This TCR beta chain originates from a study of tissue T cells after allogeneic stem cell transplantation. As for the study in general: Graft-versus-host disease patients received grafts, four unmodified and three CD34-selected to deplete T cells.

Germline V gene sequence: CDR1 SGHNT, CDR2 YENEEA. This CDR3 comprises 13 residues. Trimming removed 3 bases at V and 6 bases at J, with 6 bases between. A word on this clone: The antigen remains undetermined.

Repertoires were generated with immunoSEQ multiplex PCR, while TCRdb's copy carries only in-frame clones and drops some. The sample records under 3,500 clones, 64% being singletons. Enrolled prospectively were adult allogeneic hematopoietic cell transplant recipients whose graft-versus-host disease was steroid-refractory. Study results and limitations: Motif-based clustering found tissue-specific repertoire signatures shared across patients, though few clones were shared.

This receptor was identified in a male patient over 55 with steroid-refractory graft-versus-host disease after an allogeneic stem cell transplant. Some T cells may possibly be graft donor cells. Sequences were derived from jejunal tissue, sampled at autopsy. V and J are TRBV11-3 and TRBJ1-6; D not certain. In nucleotides, the CDR3 is TGTGCCAGCAGCTTTGAACCTAATTCACCCCTCCACTTT. This sequence encodes CASSFEPNSPLHF.